This TCR beta chain was obtained from a study of CD8 T cells in Susac syndrome. CDR3 size: 14 residues. Per the germline V gene, CDR1 is SGHDT and CDR2 is YYEEEE. Trimming cost V 4 bases and J 0 bases, with 9 bases left between them. It was with random hexamers that 0.5 to 1 ug RNA was reverse transcribed. An immunoSEQ multiplex PCR amplified TCR beta CDR3 over 54 Vbeta and 13 Jbeta. TCRdb reanalysed the immunoSEQ multiplex PCR reads using MiXCR and keeps one entry per CDR3 protein. This sample carries about 200,000 distinct CDR3 sequences, approximately 95% of them seen once, and the ten largest clones take 0.082%.

Specimen: CD4+ T cells from PBMCs. This TCR came from a human donor with multiple sclerosis. The chain has TRBV5-6 and TRBJ2-3; D might be TRBD1 or TRBD2, each matching 5 bases. CDR3 in amino acids: CASSLRDSTDTQYF. CDR3 DNA: TGTGCCAGCAGCCTCCGGGACAGCACAGATACGCAGTATTTT.